The next 21 T cell receptor beta chains were all read from a single sample in a study of blood T cell repertoires in COVID-19. The data were produced by immunoSEQ multiplex PCR, yet TCRdb's version contains in-frame clones alone and is incomplete. In the table there are some 87,000 clones, under 80% of which are singletons. Sequencing was carried out using peripheral blood. These receptors were taken from a human donor in a cohort sampled during active COVID-19.

Comments on this clone: The CDR3 ends on some other residue instead of the conserved phenylalanine or tryptophan, so this is likely a read error. This chain links TRBV4-1 with TRBJ2-7; D might be TRBD1 (5 bases). V lost 3 bases and J 5 bases, leaving 11 bases between the germline ends. CDR3 length: 13 residues. Looked up from germline, CDR1 is MGHRA and CDR2 is YSYEKL. The CDR3 region has the DNA TGCGCCAGCAGCCATCCAGGGAACCACGAGCAGTACGCC. Its protein is CASSHPGNHEQYA.

This clone has just one count. The rearrangement links TRBV5-6 to TRBJ1-3; the D is unclear. Trimming left V 0 bases short and J 4 bases short, with 5 bases between. Germline V gives CDR1 SGHDT, CDR2 YYEEEE. This CDR3 region has 13 residues. The CDR3 here is CASSLGGGNTIYF. CDR3 nucleotide sequence: TGTGCCAGCAGCTTGGGAGGGGGAAACACCATATATTTT.

V gene TRBV28 combines with J gene TRBJ2-1; TRBD2 matches at 9 bases. Per the germline V gene, CDR1 is MDHEN and CDR2 is SYDVKM. With 5 bases clipped from V and 0 bases from J, the junction kept 5 bases outside the gene matches. The CDR3 runs to 16 residues. In nucleotides, the CDR3 is TGTGCCAGCAGTCTGCCGACTAGCGGCTCCTACAATGAGCAGTTCTTC. This gives the protein CASSLPTSGSYNEQFF.

This clone was counted a single time. The rearrangement uses TRBV2 and TRBJ1-1; 8 bases are a match to TRBD1. This CDR3 is 14 amino acids long. Germline-derived CDR1 and CDR2 are SNHLY and FYNNEI. V lost 6 bases and J lost 5; bases outside the gene matches: 8. CDR3 residues: CASSVDRGWTEAFF. CDR3 sequence (DNA): TGTGCCAGCAGCGTCGACAGGGGTTGGACTGAAGCTTTCTTT.

DNA of the CDR3: TGTGCCAGCAGCTTCGCCGGGGACGAGCAGTACTTC. Translated: CASSFAGDEQYF. The chain has TRBV7-9 and TRBJ2-7; TRBD2 is a possible D gene (5 bases). This CDR3 comprises 12 residues. V was shortened by 3 bases and J by 5 bases, with 8 bases between the two germline ends. Germline values: CDR1 SEHNR, CDR2 FQNEAQ (reference sequence).

This chain connects TRBV15 to TRBJ1-1, with TRBD1 as a possible D gene (6 bases). The V gene lost 0 bases and the J gene lost 5 bases, with 10 bases spanning the gap. This CDR3 is 14 amino acids long. Per the germline V gene, CDR1 is LNHNV and CDR2 is YYDKDF (reference sequence). CDR3 sequence reads: CATSRDWTATEAFF. DNA for the CDR3: TGTGCCACCAGCAGAGATTGGACAGCAACTGAAGCTTTCTTT.

This clone was recorded only once. This chain connects TRBV24-1 to TRBJ1-1; TRBD1 agrees at 9 bases. The CDR3 runs to 14 residues. V lost 5 bases and J lost 2; bases outside the gene matches: 2. Germline V lookup: CDR1 KGHDR, CDR2 SFDVKD. The CDR3 region is CATSATGGNTEAFF. CDR3 DNA sequence: TGTGCCACCAGTGCGACAGGGGGAAACACTGAAGCTTTCTTT.

The rearrangement uses TRBV10-3 and TRBJ1-1; D might be TRBD1 (5 bases). V lost 0 bases and J lost 8, with 10 bases in between. Per germline, CDR1 ENHRY and CDR2 SYGVKD. There are 13 residues in the CDR3. CDR3 nucleotide sequence: TGTGCCATCAGTGAGTCAGGTCAGGGAGAAGCTTTCTTT. Amino acids: CAISESGQGEAFF.

The gene calls are TRBV30 and TRBJ1-4, with 7 bases fitting TRBD1. This CDR3 is built from 11 residues. Trimming cost V 5 bases and J 8 bases; bases outside gene matches: 2. The germline CDR1 and CDR2 sequences are GTSNPN and SVGIG (reference sequence). CDR3 amino acids: CAWGTAEKLFF. For the CDR3, the DNA is TGTGCCTGGGGGACAGCAGAAAAACTGTTTTTT.

The chain is built from TRBV11-3 and TRBJ2-5; perhaps TRBD1 as D (7 bases). The CDR3 is made up of 16 amino acids. Trimming pared 6 bases from V and 2 bases from J, leaving 19 bases between. Germline V gene data show CDR1 as SGHNT and CDR2 as YENEEA. The CDR3 protein is CASSRRGRTAQETQYF. DNA of the CDR3: TGTGCCAGCAGTCGGAGGGGGCGGACAGCTCAAGAGACCCAGTACTTC.

The chain has TRBV5-1 and TRBJ1-1; tentative D call: TRBD1 (6 bases). V lost 4 bases and J lost 0, with 10 bases in between. The germline V gene has CDR1 SGHRS and CDR2 YFSETQ. CDR3 length: 14 amino acids. CDR3: CASSDRSMNTEAFF. The CDR3 coding sequence is TGCGCCAGCAGCGACAGGAGCATGAACACTGAAGCTTTCTTT.

The chain uses TRBV30 and TRBJ2-7, with 10 nucleotides matching TRBD1. The CDR3 runs to 15 residues. Germline lookup yields CDR1 GTSNPN and CDR2 SVGIG (reference sequence). V lost 2 bases and J lost 0; bases outside the gene matches: 4. Written as DNA, the CDR3 is TGTGCCTGGAGTCCGGGACAGGGGCTCTCCTACGAGCAGTACTTC. The encoded protein is CAWSPGQGLSYEQYF.

V and J are TRBV5-8 and TRBJ2-7; D may be TRBD2 (7 bases). This CDR3 has 15 residues. Trimming cost V 3 bases and J 3 bases, with 16 bases left between them. Germline assignment: CDR1 SGHTS and CDR2 YDEGEE. The CDR3 DNA reads as TGTGCCAGCAGCTACGCCGGGGGGCCCGGCTACGAGCAGTACTTC. Protein: CASSYAGGPGYEQYF.

The chain combines TRBV5-6 with TRBJ1-2, with TRBD1 identical over 7 bases. This CDR3 spans 15 amino acids. The germline CDR1 and CDR2 sequences are SGHDT and YYEEEE. J gave up 5 bases and V 3 bases, and 10 bases lay outside the gene matches. This CDR3 reads CASSSSGTVAYGYTF. CDR3 DNA: TGTGCCAGCAGCTCATCCGGGACAGTTGCGTATGGCTACACCTTC.

This clone was counted at least ten times. This rearrangement joins TRBV2 to TRBJ1-2; TRBD1 matches at 10 bases. V lost 5 bases and J lost 8; bases outside the gene matches: 14. The CDR3 is 16 amino acids. Per the germline V gene, CDR1 is SNHLY and CDR2 is FYNNEI. The CDR3 reads CASSYPGQGSLEGYTF. The DNA for the CDR3 is TGTGCCAGCAGTTATCCGGGACAGGGGAGTCTGGAGGGCTACACCTTC.

The chain recombines TRBV6-2 or TRBV6-3 with TRBJ1-2, with no clear D. The CDR3 runs to 14 residues. Deletions cut 1 base from V and 5 bases from J, with 11 bases between. Germline V CDR1 and CDR2: MNHEY, SVGEGT. The CDR3 nucleotides are TGTGCCAGCAGTTACTTATACGAGTTGTATGGCTACACCTTC. Translating it yields CASSYLYELYGYTF.

J is TRBJ2-1 and V is TRBV5-1; D might be TRBD1 (7 bases). The CDR3 contains 16 residues. Germline V lookup: CDR1 SGHRS, CDR2 YFSETQ. V lost 4 bases and J lost 5, with 19 bases in between. CDR3 nucleotide sequence: TGCGCCAGCAGCAATTTGGGGGGACAGACTCACAATGAGCAGTTCTTC. This encodes CASSNLGGQTHNEQFF.

This rearrangement joins TRBV29-1 to TRBJ1-1; D gene uncertain. This CDR3 is built from 11 residues. V was cut by 0 bases and J by 7 bases, with 6 bases left in between. Germline V gives CDR1 SQVTM, CDR2 ANQGSEA. CDR3 coding DNA: TGCAGCGTTGAAGACTACCGTGAAGCTTTCTTT. Its protein is CSVEDYREAFF.

This chain uses TRBV6-5 with TRBJ2-1, with 7 nucleotides matching TRBD1. Germline V gives CDR1 MNHEY, CDR2 SVGAGI. V lost 7 bases and J lost 2; bases outside the gene matches: 8. This CDR3 has 15 amino acids. The CDR3 here is CASIQGVTTYNEQFF. The CDR3 DNA reads TGTGCCAGCATTCAGGGGGTTACGACCTACAATGAGCAGTTCTTC.

V usage is TRBV5-1 and J usage is TRBJ1-2, with a possible D match to TRBD1 (5 bases). CDR1 is SGHRS and CDR2 is YFSETQ in the germline V gene. Trimming pared 1 base from V and 7 bases from J, leaving 20 bases between. The CDR3 length is 16 residues. The CDR3: CASSLMGRERTGGYTF. CDR3 nucleotides: TGCGCCAGCAGCTTGATGGGCAGGGAAAGGACCGGTGGCTACACCTTC.

This sequence joins TRBV5-5 and TRBJ1-6; tentatively, D is TRBD1 (5 bases). Germline-derived CDR1 and CDR2 are SGHKS and YYEKEE (reference sequence). This CDR3 region has 17 residues. V gave up 0 bases and J gave up 7 bases, with 17 bases separating them. The CDR3 sequence is CASSLVGAPLGNSPLHF. DNA of the CDR3: TGTGCCAGCAGCTTGGTTGGGGCCCCGTTGGGGAATTCACCCCTCCACTTT.